One T cell receptor beta chain is described in this entry. The sample belongs to a study of CD8+ T cells in alopecia areata. Study at large: Patients in the treated group were given tofacitinib by mouth, 5 to 10 mg twice a day.

After isolation, RNA underwent reverse transcription to generate cDNA as the sequencing template. Measured with immunoSEQ multiplex PCR; TCRdb has only the in-frame clones, and not every one. The data contain 100,000 to 150,000 clones, 35% to 45% of them singletons. The CDR3 loop spans 14 amino acids. Between the trimmed V and J ends, which lost 4 bases and 0 bases, there was a span of 7 bases. CDR1 SGHRS and CDR2 YFSETQ come from the germline V gene. V is TRBV5-1 and J is TRBJ2-2, with D uncertain. The sequenced sample consisted of CD4+ T cells sorted from blood. This clonotype was obtained from a human donor with alopecia areata. The CDR3 bases are TGCGCCAGCAGCCCGCTATCGAACACCGGGGAGCTGTTTTTT. Protein: CASSPLSNTGELFF.